These 10 T cell receptor beta chains were sequenced from one sample in a study of response to subunit inactivated influenza vaccine (dated by TCRdb to 2017 to 2018). Library construction relied on RT-PCR. Sequencing relied on an Illumina HiSeq 2500. TCRdb trimmed the raw reads at Q25, called clones with MiXCR and kept productive beta chains. A single entry per CDR3 protein holds the most common genes and DNA from its merged rows. This sample lists 700,000 to 900,000 distinct CDR3 sequences; over 20% were detected once. The ten top clones hold roughly a tenth of the sample. The specimen was PBMCs from blood, collected less than 6 days after vaccination. Source of these receptors: a man aged 50 or older who received an inactivated influenza vaccine. Donor details come from another sample of the same person, matched by shared clones.

The V and J genes are TRBV20-1 and TRBJ1-1; 12 nucleotides agree with TRBD1. V shed 3 bases and J 10 bases; nucleotides not matched to a gene: 6. CDR1 and CDR2 (germline): DFQATT, SNEGSKA (reference sequence). The CDR3 consists of 13 residues. CDR3 nucleotides: TGCAGTGCTAGGGGACAGGGGGCGATGGGAGCTTTCTTT. It specifies CSARGQGAMGAFF.

The rearrangement links TRBV20-1 to TRBJ2-5, with 12 bases aligning to TRBD1. Germline lookup yields CDR1 DFQATT and CDR2 SNEGSKA (reference sequence). With V trimmed by 5 bases and J by 4 bases, 14 bases remained unmatched. CDR3 length: 17 amino acids. CDR3 sequence: CSASPRDRGLWGETQYF. CDR3 coding DNA: TGCAGTGCTTCCCCCCGGGACAGGGGGCTGTGGGGAGAGACCCAGTACTTC.

Only a few counts were recorded for this clonotype. The chain recombines TRBV5-1 with TRBJ2-1; the D is unclear. This CDR3 spans 15 amino acids. V was cut by 4 bases and J by 3 bases, with 14 bases left in between. Germline V gene data show CDR1 as SGHRS and CDR2 as YFSETQ. The CDR3 DNA follows: TGCGCCAGCAGCAACGGACCCTCAGACTACAATGAGCAGTTCTTC. Amino acids: CASSNGPSDYNEQFF.

Only a few counts were recorded for this clonotype. The chain recombines TRBV28 with TRBJ1-3; the D is unclear. Trimming stripped 6 bases from V and 7 bases from J, with 16 bases between. The CDR3 length is 14 residues. Germline V gene sequence: CDR1 MDHEN, CDR2 SYDVKM. The CDR3 DNA follows: TGTGCCAGCAGCGACCGAGTATCGGGTAACACCATATATTTT. Translating gives CASSDRVSGNTIYF.

This clonotype was observed many times. The genes are TRBV11-2 and TRBJ1-6; TRBD1 aligns across 7 bases. The CDR3 consists of 16 residues. Germline V lookup: CDR1 SGHAT, CDR2 FQNNGV. V dropped 3 bases and J dropped 5; count of bases not matched to a gene: 7. DNA of the CDR3: TGTGCCAGCAGCTTGGTGTTACAGGGGAATAATTCACCCCTCCACTTT. This gives the protein CASSLVLQGNNSPLHF.

The chain recombines TRBV28 with TRBJ1-1; TRBD1 matches at 7 bases. Germline assignment: CDR1 MDHEN and CDR2 SYDVKM. The junction had 10 bases not matched to a gene; V was cut back by 5 bases and J by 7 bases. The CDR3 has 14 residues. The CDR3 loop is CASSMGQPTVEAFF. The CDR3 region has the DNA TGTGCCAGCAGTATGGGACAGCCGACGGTTGAAGCTTTCTTT. Full variable domain (missing parts from reference TRBV28 and TRBJ1-1): DVKVTQSSRYLVKRTGEKVFLECVQDMDHENMFWYRQDPGLGLRLIYFSYDVKMKEKGDIPEGYSVSREKKERFSLILESASTNQTSMYLCASSMGQPTVEAFFGQGTRLTVV.

V usage is TRBV27 and J usage is TRBJ2-7; perhaps TRBD2 as D (7 bases). Trimming pared 3 bases from V and 3 bases from J, leaving 18 bases between. CDR1 MNHEY and CDR2 SMNVEV come from the germline V gene (reference sequence). The CDR3 length is 16 residues. In nucleotides, the CDR3 is TGTGCCAGCAGTTTCTTGATCGGGGAGGGACACTACGAGCAGTACTTC. Its protein is CASSFLIGEGHYEQYF.

This clonotype appeared a few times. The chain recombines TRBV7-8 with TRBJ1-1, with 9 bases that match TRBD1. Germline V lookup: CDR1 SGHVS, CDR2 FQNEAQ. CDR3 length: 15 amino acids. Trimming at V came to 3 bases and at J to 4 bases, leaving 6 bases not matched to a gene. The CDR3 DNA is TGTGCCAGCAGCTTCTGGACAGGGGAGGCCACTGAAGCTTTCTTT. Amino acids: CASSFWTGEATEAFF.

A single count supports this clonotype. This chain connects TRBV6-2 or TRBV6-3 to TRBJ2-5; possible D gene TRBD2, 5 bases. The CDR3 contains 12 residues. CDR1 MNHEY and CDR2 SVGEGT come from the germline V gene. Trimming took off 6 bases at V and 4 bases at J, with 9 bases between the two ends. CDR3 sequence reads: CASRRGIETQYF. As DNA, the CDR3 is TGTGCCAGCAGAAGAGGGATAGAGACCCAGTACTTC.

The chain links TRBV12-3 or TRBV12-4 to TRBJ2-4; 8 bases match TRBD1. This CDR3 has 16 amino acids. V dropped 6 bases and J dropped 4; count of bases not matched to a gene: 11. CDR3 amino acids: CASRRAGTGLKNIQYF. CDR3 nucleotides: TGTGCCAGCAGGCGAGCAGGGACAGGCCTAAAAAACATTCAGTACTTC.